Each of the 18 T cell receptor beta chains below was sequenced from the same sample in a study of T cells in Graves' hyperthyroidism and ophthalmopathy. Amplification yielded TCR beta CDR3 regions, with RNA transcripts as the source. Initially, a first-round RT-PCR of the TCR CDR3 employed the HTBI primer set. TCRdb itself ran the multiplex PCR reads through MiXCR, one entry per CDR3 protein. This table holds 560,000 or so distinct CDR3 sequences, 46% found once. Sequencing was carried out using peripheral blood or thyroid tissue (not recorded which). The receptor source for this set is a woman between 18 and 29 years old with Graves' hyperthyroidism.

V is TRBV7-9 and J is TRBJ1-4, with D maybe TRBD1 (5 bases). CDR3 size: 16 residues. Germline assignment: CDR1 SEHNR and CDR2 FQNEAQ (reference sequence). V lost 3 bases to trimming and J lost 0 bases, with 11 bases between them. CDR3 in amino acids: CASSFSTGATNEKLFF. The CDR3 nucleotides read TGTGCCAGCAGCTTTTCCACAGGCGCAACTAATGAAAAACTGTTTTTT.

This clonotype was observed a few times. The genes are TRBV2 and TRBJ2-6, with D perhaps matching TRBD2 (6 bases). V was cut by 5 bases and J by 2 bases, with 10 bases left in between. Germline V gene data show CDR1 as SNHLY and CDR2 as FYNNEI. The CDR3 runs 15 residues. DNA of the CDR3: TGTGCCAGCAGTACCGGGAGTGCTGGGGCCAACGTCCTGACTTTC. Protein sequence: CASSTGSAGANVLTF.

V is TRBV7-6 and J is TRBJ1-2, with 7 nucleotides matching TRBD1. With V trimmed by 5 bases and J by 11 bases, 11 bases remained unmatched. The CDR3 runs 13 residues. Germline V CDR1 and CDR2: SGHVS, FNYEAQ. CDR3 DNA sequence: TGTGCCAGCAGCAGGGGGGACAGCACTCCGTACACCTTC. Residues: CASSRGDSTPYTF.

CDR3 bases: TGTGCCAGCAGCGTAGCACGGACAGGGGAAGGGACTGGAAACACCATATATTTT. It yields the protein CASSVARTGEGTGNTIYF. The V gene is TRBV9, the J gene TRBJ1-3; 9 bases agree with TRBD1. This CDR3 spans 18 amino acids. CDR1 is SGDLS, CDR2 YYNGEE, per germline. Germline trimming cut 0 bases from V and 2 bases from J; bases unmatched to any gene: 9.

In this sample, this clonotype turned up once. This chain connects TRBV15 to TRBJ2-7; 10 nucleotides agree with TRBD1. The CDR3 is made up of 14 amino acids. The germline CDR1 and CDR2 sequences are LNHNV and YYDKDF (reference sequence). V lost 2 bases, J lost 5 bases, and 3 bases stayed unmatched. The CDR3 is CATSRWDRGDEQYF. In DNA form, the CDR3 reads TGTGCCACCAGCAGATGGGACAGGGGTGACGAGCAGTACTTC. Looking up the rest from reference TRBV15 and TRBJ2-7 gives the full variable domain: DAMVIQNPRYQVTQFGKPVTLSCSQTLNHNVMYWYQQKSSQAPKLLFHYYDKDFNNEADTPDNFQSRRPNTSFCFLDIRSPGLGDTAMYLCATSRWDRGDEQYFGPGTRLTVT.

The chain is built from TRBV20-1 and TRBJ1-5, with TRBD1 identical over 7 bases. J lost 6 bases, V lost 6 bases, and 11 bases had no gene match. CDR3 length equals 14 residues. Per the germline V gene, CDR1 is DFQATT and CDR2 is SNEGSKA (reference sequence). Written as DNA, the CDR3 is TGCAGTGCCGCACAGGACAGGCGGGGTCAGCCCCAGCATTTT. This sequence encodes CSAAQDRRGQPQHF.

This clonotype was picked up a small number of times. This sequence joins TRBV7-9 and TRBJ1-1; D gene unclear. CDR3 length: 14 amino acids. V lost 2 bases, J lost 3 bases, and 10 bases lay in between. Germline V gene sequence: CDR1 SEHNR, CDR2 FQNEAQ (reference sequence). CDR3 protein: CASSLPGVDTEAFF. Here the CDR3 DNA reads TGTGCCAGCAGCTTACCGGGAGTGGACACTGAAGCTTTCTTT.

The V gene is TRBV2, the J gene TRBJ2-7; D could derive from TRBD1 or TRBD2 (5 bases each). The V gene lost 6 bases and the J gene lost 4 bases, with 7 bases spanning the gap. Germline V gene sequence: CDR1 SNHLY, CDR2 FYNNEI. CDR3 length: 11 residues. Written as DNA, the CDR3 is TGTGCCAGCAGGGGACGGTACGAGCAGTACTTC. This translates into CASRGRYEQYF.

The chain links TRBV6-6 to TRBJ1-5; D is undetermined. V lost 4 bases and J lost 2, with 6 bases in between. Germline assignment: CDR1 MNHNY and CDR2 SVGAGI (reference sequence). This CDR3 contains 13 residues. The DNA of the CDR3 is TGTGCCAGCAGTTTAATGCGCAATCAGCCCCAGCATTTT. Its protein is CASSLMRNQPQHF.

This chain uses TRBV2 with TRBJ2-7, with D tentatively TRBD2 (5 bases). The CDR3 is made up of 13 amino acids. The germline V gene encodes CDR1 SNHLY and CDR2 FYNNEI. The V and J ends lost 5 bases and 3 bases respectively, with 11 bases between them. The CDR3 spells CASSLGVLYEQYF. DNA for the CDR3: TGTGCCAGCAGTTTGGGAGTCCTCTACGAGCAGTACTTC.

Comment on this clonotype: One end of the junction does not line up with germline, which may come from a read error. The chain links TRBV24-1 to TRBJ1-2; unclear D gene. This CDR3 region has 14 residues. The germline CDR1 and CDR2 sequences are KGHDR and SFDVKD. The CDR3 DNA reads TGCGCCAGCAGTGATGAGCAAGTCCACTATGGCTACACCTTC. This encodes CASSDEQVHYGYTF.

On this clonotype: Without the conserved terminal phenylalanine or tryptophan, this CDR3 likely stems from a read error. This chain uses TRBV6-1 with TRBJ1-2, with no clear D. The V end lost 6 bases, the J end lost 5 bases, and 13 bases lay between the germline ends. Germline values: CDR1 MNHNS, CDR2 SASEGT. The CDR3 sequence is 13 residues long. This CDR3 reads CASSRMETYGYTS. The CDR3 DNA sequence: TGTGCCAGCAGCCGAATGGAGACGTATGGCTACACCTCC.

The chain is built from TRBV20-1 and TRBJ1-1; 9 bases agree with TRBD1. This CDR3 spans 17 amino acids. V gave up 0 bases and J gave up 3 bases; unmatched junction bases: 11. CDR1 DFQATT and CDR2 SNEGSKA come from the germline V gene (reference sequence). The CDR3 region is CSARDYGTGWLDTEAFF. Written as DNA, the CDR3 is TGCAGTGCTAGAGATTACGGGACAGGGTGGTTGGACACTGAAGCTTTCTTT.

The V call is TRBV7-3, the J call TRBJ1-1; a possible D gene is TRBD1 (5 bases). In germline, CDR1 is SGHTA, CDR2 FQGTGA. Deletions cut 5 bases from V and 9 bases from J, with 16 bases between. CDR3 size: 13 residues. CDR3 nucleotide sequence: TGTGCCAGCAGCCCTGAGAGGGGCAATAAAGCTTTCTTT. Its translation: CASSPERGNKAFF.

This clonotype was detected ten times or more. The chain combines TRBV2 with TRBJ2-5; D possibly corresponds to TRBD2 (5 bases). CDR1 is SNHLY and CDR2 is FYNNEI in the germline V gene. V lost 6 bases to trimming and J lost 1 base, with 9 bases between them. The CDR3 is made up of 13 amino acids. CDR3 DNA: TGTGCCAGCAGAAGGACTCGCCAAGAGACCCAGTACTTC. As protein: CASRRTRQETQYF.

Points on this clonotype: A much more abundant neighbour one base away suggests this may be a read error. CDR3 coding DNA: TGTGCCACCAGTGTGGGACAAGTGAACACTGAAGCTTTCTTT. Translating gives CATSVGQVNTEAFF. The chain employs TRBV10-3 and TRBJ1-1; perhaps TRBD1 as D (6 bases). The CDR3 is made up of 14 amino acids. Germline V gene sequence: CDR1 ENHRY, CDR2 SYGVKD.

This clonotype was recorded a few times. V gene TRBV13 combines with J gene TRBJ1-1; D ambiguous. Trimming stripped 0 bases from V and 3 bases from J, with 5 bases between. Germline values: CDR1 PRHDT, CDR2 FYEKMQ (reference sequence). This CDR3 contains 13 residues. CDR3 in DNA: TGTGCCAGCAGCTTAGGATCATACACTGAAGCTTTCTTT. It encodes CASSLGSYTEAFF. The variable domain in full, completed from reference TRBV13 and TRBJ1-1, reads AAGVIQSPRHLIKEKRETATLKCYPIPRHDTVYWYQQGPGQDPQFLISFYEKMQSDKGSIPDRFSAQQFSDYHSELNMSSLELGDSALYFCASSLGSYTEAFFGQGTRLTVV.

There are many counts of this clonotype. This chain connects TRBV9 to TRBJ1-4; 9 positions match TRBD1. CDR3 length: 14 amino acids. Per germline, CDR1 SGDLS and CDR2 YYNGEE. The V and J ends lost 0 bases and 10 bases, in that order; junction bases with no gene match: 4. CDR3 protein: CASSVEGQGGKLFF. CDR3 DNA: TGTGCCAGCAGCGTAGAGGGACAGGGAGGAAAACTGTTTTTT.